This T cell receptor (beta chain) was retrieved from a study of blood T cell repertoires in COVID-19. At the level of the study: Italy, Spain and the United States were the sources of the convalescent and acute COVID-19 samples. Nucleic acid was either cDNA or gDNA, and it came from T cells, B-cell-depleted T cells, or PBMCs.

Original processing notes: Counts of nucleated cells, estimated from reference gene primer amplification, were obtained. Sequencing used immunoSEQ multiplex PCR; TCRdb keeps in-frame clones, though not all of them. That table gives V, J and clone size, and the DNA gave D and trimming. The sample records about 150,000 clones, around 84% being singletons. The V and J ends lost 5 bases and 1 base respectively, with 16 bases between them. The CDR3 runs 16 residues. Germline V gene sequence: CDR1 SEHNR, CDR2 FQNEAQ (reference sequence). The V gene is TRBV7-9, the J gene TRBJ2-3; perhaps TRBD1 as D (6 bases). The receptor comes from a man between 45 and 60 years old with active or convalescent COVID-19. The material sequenced was peripheral blood. The CDR3 DNA is TGTGCCAGCAGCAGGACGTCCAGGGGCGGCACAGATACGCAGTATTTT. This gives the protein CASSRTSRGGTDTQYF.